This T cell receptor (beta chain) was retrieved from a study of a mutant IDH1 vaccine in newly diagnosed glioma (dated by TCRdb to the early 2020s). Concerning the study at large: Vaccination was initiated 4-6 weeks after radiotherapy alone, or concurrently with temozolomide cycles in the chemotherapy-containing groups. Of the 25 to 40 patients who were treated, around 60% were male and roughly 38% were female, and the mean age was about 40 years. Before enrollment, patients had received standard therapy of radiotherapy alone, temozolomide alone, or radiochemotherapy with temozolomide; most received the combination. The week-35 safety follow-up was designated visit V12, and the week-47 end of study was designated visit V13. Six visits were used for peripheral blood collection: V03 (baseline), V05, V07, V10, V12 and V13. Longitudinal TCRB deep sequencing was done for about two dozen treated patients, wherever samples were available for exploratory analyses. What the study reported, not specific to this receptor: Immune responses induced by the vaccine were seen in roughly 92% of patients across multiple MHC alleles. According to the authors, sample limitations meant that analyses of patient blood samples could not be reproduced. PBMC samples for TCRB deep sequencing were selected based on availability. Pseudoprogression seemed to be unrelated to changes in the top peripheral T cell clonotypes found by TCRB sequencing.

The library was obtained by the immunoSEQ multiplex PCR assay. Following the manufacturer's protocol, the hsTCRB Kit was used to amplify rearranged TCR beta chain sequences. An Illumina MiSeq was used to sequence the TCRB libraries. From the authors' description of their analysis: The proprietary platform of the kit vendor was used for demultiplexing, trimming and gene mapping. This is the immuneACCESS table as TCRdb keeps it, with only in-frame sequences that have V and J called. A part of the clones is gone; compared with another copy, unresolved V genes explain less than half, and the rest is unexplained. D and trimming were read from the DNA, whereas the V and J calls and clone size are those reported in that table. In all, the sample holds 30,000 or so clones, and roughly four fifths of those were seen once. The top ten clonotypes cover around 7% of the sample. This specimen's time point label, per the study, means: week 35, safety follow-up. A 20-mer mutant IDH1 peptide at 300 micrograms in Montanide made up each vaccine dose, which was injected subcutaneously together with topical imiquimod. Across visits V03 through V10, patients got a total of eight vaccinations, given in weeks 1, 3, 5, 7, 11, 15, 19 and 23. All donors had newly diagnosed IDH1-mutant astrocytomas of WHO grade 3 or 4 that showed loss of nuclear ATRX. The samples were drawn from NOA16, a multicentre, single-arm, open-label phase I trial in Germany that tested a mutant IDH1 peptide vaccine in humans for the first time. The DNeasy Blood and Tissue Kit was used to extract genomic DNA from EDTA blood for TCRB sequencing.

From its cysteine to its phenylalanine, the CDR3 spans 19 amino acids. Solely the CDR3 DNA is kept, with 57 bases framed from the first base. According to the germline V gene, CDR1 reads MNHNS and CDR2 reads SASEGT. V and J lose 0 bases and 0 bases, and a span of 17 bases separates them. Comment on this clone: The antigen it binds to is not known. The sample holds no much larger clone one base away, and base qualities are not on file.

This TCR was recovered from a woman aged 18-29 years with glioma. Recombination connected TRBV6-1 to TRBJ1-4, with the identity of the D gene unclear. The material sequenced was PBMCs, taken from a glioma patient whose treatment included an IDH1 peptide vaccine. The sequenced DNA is TGTGCCAGCAGTGAAGCCCCCTATTGGGCCTCTGCAACTAATGAAAAACTGTTTTTT. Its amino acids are CASSEAPYWASATNEKLFF.